Listed here are 5 T cell receptor beta chains from one sample, sequenced in a study of CD8 T cells in ankylosing spondylitis (dated by TCRdb to 2016 to 2017). The receptor library was made with 5' RACE. Sequencing took place on an Illumina HiSeq 2500. TCRdb ran its own pipeline on the public reads, namely fastp trimming at Q25 and MiXCR clone calling, and kept in-frame beta chains. Here each entry gathers all rows of one CDR3 protein and keeps the most common genes and DNA. The sample has hundreds of thousands of distinct CDR3 sequences on record, around 9.2% of them singletons. The ten largest clones add up to over 6.5% of the sample. The specimen sequenced was blood, either unsorted or a sorted T cell fraction (not recorded which). These receptor sequences come from a male donor with ankylosing spondylitis or in good health (not recorded which).

At least ten counts were recorded for this clonotype. The chain uses TRBV4-2 and TRBJ2-7, with D possibly matching TRBD1 (5 bases). Germline CDR1 reads LGHNA; CDR2 reads YNFKEQ. The CDR3 spans 15 residues. Trimming removed 0 bases from V and 5 bases from J, with 14 bases in between. CDR3 sequence reads: CASSQEGPQDNEQYF. The CDR3 bases are TGTGCCAGCAGCCAAGAGGGGCCCCAAGACAACGAGCAGTACTTC.

For this clonotype: This may come from a read error, since a much larger clone is one base off. V usage is TRBV3-1 and J usage is TRBJ2-1, with D unclear. The V gene's germline CDR1 is LGHDT and CDR2 YNNKEL (reference sequence). The CDR3 has 14 amino acids. In DNA form, the CDR3 reads TGTCCCAGCAGCCAAGGGCTAAAGGGATCTGAGCAGTTCTTC. As protein: CPSSQGLKGSEQFF.

This clonotype has a count of ten or more. The rearrangement uses TRBV29-1 and TRBJ1-1; the D is unclear. Per germline, CDR1 SQVTM and CDR2 ANQGSEA. V was cut by 6 bases and J by 1 base, with 9 bases left in between. There are 12 residues in the CDR3. CDR3 nucleotides: TGCAGCGTCCCACAGAAGAACACTGAAGCTTTCTTT. Amino acids: CSVPQKNTEAFF.

The rearrangement joins TRBV4-1 to TRBJ1-6; TRBD1 matches 8 bases. The J segment lost 8 bases and the V segment lost 1 base, leaving 4 bases of the junction unmatched. The germline CDR1 and CDR2 sequences are MGHRA and YSYEKL. This CDR3 is 15 amino acids long. CDR3 protein: CASSQADRADSPLHF. The CDR3 coding sequence is TGCGCCAGCAGCCAAGCGGACAGGGCTGATTCACCCCTCCACTTT.

This clonotype was found many times. The chain links TRBV12-3 or TRBV12-4 to TRBJ1-2, with 8 bases lining up with TRBD1. Trimming took 5 bases from V and 5 from J; bases not matched to a gene: 10. The CDR3 runs 15 residues. The CDR3 reads CASSEGQGGGYGYTF. The CDR3 DNA reads TGTGCCAGCAGTGAAGGACAGGGAGGCGGGTATGGCTACACCTTC.